The 12 T cell receptor beta chains below come from one sample, sequenced in a study of shared clonotypes between healthy human individuals. TCRdb keeps only in-frame clones here, not all; method: immunoSEQ multiplex PCR. This table holds some 1 million clones, 75% found once. Sequences were obtained from memory CD4+ T cells sorted from blood. The sample's subset: CD45RA-negative fraction. The source of these receptors is a man between 18 and 35 years old in good health.

This clone has only a few counts. DNA for the CDR3: TGTGCCAGTAGTAAGTCCCAATCTCCCTACGAGCAGTACTTC. Translated, it gives CASSKSQSPYEQYF. The V call is TRBV19, the J call TRBJ2-7; D gene uncertain. The CDR3 has 14 amino acids. Trimming removed 4 bases from V and 2 bases from J, with 12 bases in between. The V gene's germline CDR1 is LNHDA and CDR2 SQIVND (reference sequence).

The chain has TRBV29-1 and TRBJ2-7, with D tentatively TRBD1 (6 bases). The CDR3 covers 12 residues. V was clipped by 7 bases and J by 0 bases, with 10 bases between them. Germline V gives CDR1 SQVTM, CDR2 ANQGSEA. CDR3 nucleotide sequence: TGCAGCGGTGGACAGTCCTCCTACGAGCAGTACTTC. Amino acid sequence: CSGGQSSYEQYF.

The genes are TRBV10-2 and TRBJ1-2; no clear D. V lost 8 bases to trimming and J lost 0 bases, with 10 bases between them. Looked up from germline, CDR1 is WSHSY and CDR2 is SAAADI. The CDR3 has 13 residues. The CDR3 DNA is TGCGCCAGCTCAACCGGGACTAACTATGGCTACACCTTC. Protein product: CASSTGTNYGYTF.

J is TRBJ1-4 and V is TRBV4-1; D remains ambiguous. This CDR3 is 16 amino acids long. Germline CDR1 MGHRA, CDR2 YSYEKL. The germline V and J ends were trimmed by 0 bases and 6 bases, with 14 bases remaining between them. The CDR3 nucleotides are TGCGCCAGCAGCCAAGAGGCCCCGATCCTCTATGAAAAACTGTTTTTT. It specifies CASSQEAPILYEKLFF.

The chain links TRBV19 to TRBJ1-1; TRBD1 matches 7 bases. This CDR3 comprises 13 residues. V lost 3 bases and J lost 5; bases outside the gene matches: 3. CDR1 LNHDA and CDR2 SQIVND come from the germline V gene (reference sequence). The chain's CDR3 is CASSIDRATEAFF. The CDR3 DNA reads as TGTGCCAGTAGTATCGACAGGGCGACTGAAGCTTTCTTT.

The CDR3 sequence: CASSSQVGTSGDPTFF. The DNA of the CDR3 is TGTGCCAGCTCATCCCAAGTAGGGACTAGCGGTGATCCGACGTTCTTC. The V gene is TRBV18, the J gene TRBJ2-1; 11 nucleotides agree with TRBD2. The CDR3 runs to 16 residues. Germline CDR1 KGHSH, CDR2 LQKENI. V was clipped by 5 bases and J by 15 bases; unmatched bases: 18.

V gene TRBV7-2 combines with J gene TRBJ2-3; the D call may be TRBD1 or TRBD2 (5 bases each). From germline, CDR1 is SGHTA and CDR2 FQGNSA. The CDR3 contains 15 residues. V dropped 4 bases and J dropped 1 base, with 12 bases sitting between them. The CDR3 DNA reads as TGTGCCAGCAGCTCCGGGATCAGGGGCACAGATACGCAGTATTTT. This translates into CASSSGIRGTDTQYF.

This chain connects TRBV28 to TRBJ1-2, with D uncertain. The CDR3 is 15 amino acids. Trimming stripped 5 bases from V and 8 bases from J, with 21 bases between. Per germline, CDR1 MDHEN and CDR2 SYDVKM. The CDR3 nucleotides are TGTGCCAGCAGTCTCGGACGGCACAGCTATGAGGGCTACACCTTC. It codes for CASSLGRHSYEGYTF.

The chain joins TRBV6-5 to TRBJ2-7, with a possible D match to TRBD1 (5 bases). Trimming pared 10 bases from V and 3 bases from J, leaving 16 bases between. Germline loops: CDR1 MNHEY, CDR2 SVGAGI. This CDR3 is built from 13 residues. CDR3: CATSPQANYEQYF. CDR3 DNA: TGTGCCACCAGCCCACAGGCCAACTACGAGCAGTACTTC.

For this clone: A clone one base away is much larger, so this may be a read error. The J gene is TRBJ1-6, the V gene TRBV7-9; D perhaps matches TRBD1 (6 bases). Germline CDR1 reads SEHNR; CDR2 reads FQNEAQ (reference sequence). This CDR3 has 15 amino acids. Trimming left V 6 bases short and J 0 bases short, with 9 bases between. CDR3 sequence: CASRAGDSYNSPLHF. The CDR3 bases are TGTGCCAGCAGGGCAGGGGACTCCTATAATTCACCCCTCCACTTT.

V is TRBV5-5 and J is TRBJ1-3, with a tentative D call TRBD1 (5 bases). V lost 4 bases and J 0 bases, leaving 14 bases between the germline ends. Germline loops: CDR1 SGHKS, CDR2 YYEKEE (reference sequence). CDR3 length equals 16 residues. This chain's CDR3 is CASSGGDTLSGNTIYF. CDR3 coding DNA: TGTGCCAGCAGCGGGGGAGATACGCTCTCTGGAAACACCATATATTTT.

This clone has only a few counts. V usage is TRBV6-5 and J usage is TRBJ2-1; D perhaps matches TRBD1 (5 bases). CDR3 size: 13 residues. V lost 6 bases to trimming and J lost 7 bases, with 13 bases between them. The germline gives CDR1 MNHEY, CDR2 SVGAGI. Here the CDR3 reads CASSRGRANEQFF. The CDR3 DNA sequence: TGTGCCAGCAGCCGCGGCAGGGCGAATGAGCAGTTCTTC.